The rows below give T cell receptor beta chains drawn from one sample of a study of cytomegalovirus exposure and HLA in healthy donors. Assay used: immunoSEQ multiplex PCR; TCRdb lists only in-frame clones, some missing. Among more than 200,000 clones listed, about 83% were seen once. Sequenced material: PBMCs. The receptors originated from a human donor in good health. CDR3s include the opening cysteine and the closing phenylalanine or tryptophan. A D gene is named only where the DNA matches it firmly. Some rows have no size entry. The others give once, few or many, or a class for an expanded clone.

j_gene: TRBJ2-5; d_gene: .; abundance: .; v_gene: TRBV7-9; CDR3nt: TGTGCCAGCAGCTTAGGGGAGGAGGAGACCCAGTACTTC; CDR3aa: CASSLGEEETQYF
j_gene: TRBJ2-1; d_gene: TRBD2; abundance: .; v_gene: TRBV6-1; CDR3nt: TGTGCCAGCAGACTAGCGGGAGGGCAATACAGGGAGCAGTTCTTC; CDR3aa: CASRLAGGQYREQFF
j_gene: TRBJ2-3; d_gene: .; abundance: .; v_gene: TRBV29-1; CDR3nt: TGCAGCGTAACCCCGGGCATTAGCGCCCTCACAGATACGCAGTATTTT; CDR3aa: CSVTPGISALTDTQYF
j_gene: TRBJ1-2; d_gene: TRBD1; abundance: once; v_gene: TRBV2; CDR3nt: TGTGCCAGCAGCCGGGACAGTAACTATGGCTACACCTTC; CDR3aa: CASSRDSNYGYTF
j_gene: TRBJ2-5; d_gene: TRBD1; abundance: .; v_gene: TRBV27; CDR3nt: TGTGCCAGCAGTAGACAGGGTAGGGAGACCCAGTACTTC; CDR3aa: CASSRQGRETQYF
j_gene: TRBJ1-1; d_gene: .; abundance: once; v_gene: TRBV19; CDR3nt: TGTGCCAGTAGCCAAGCGGGGGGCACTGAAGCTTTCTTT; CDR3aa: CASSQAGGTEAFF
j_gene: TRBJ2-1; d_gene: .; abundance: .; v_gene: TRBV7-6; CDR3nt: TGTGCCAGCAGCTTAGCCTCCAATGAGCAGTTCTTC; CDR3aa: CASSLASNEQFF
j_gene: TRBJ2-7; d_gene: .; abundance: .; v_gene: TRBV14; CDR3nt: TGTGCCAGCAGCCCCCCCCGCTACGAGCAGTACTTC; CDR3aa: CASSPPRYEQYF
j_gene: TRBJ1-5; d_gene: .; abundance: few; v_gene: TRBV5-1; CDR3nt: TGCGCCAGCCAATCCCCAAACGACAAGGATCAGCCCCAGCATTTT; CDR3aa: CASQSPNDKDQPQHF
j_gene: TRBJ1-3; d_gene: .; abundance: .; v_gene: TRBV6-5; CDR3nt: TGTGCCAGCAGTTACTCACAAACAGGGACTGGAAACACCATATATTTT; CDR3aa: CASSYSQTGTGNTIYF
j_gene: TRBJ1-2; d_gene: .; abundance: .; v_gene: TRBV12-5; CDR3nt: TGTGCTAGTGGTCCCGGGACTAACTATGGCTACACCTTC; CDR3aa: CASGPGTNYGYTF
j_gene: TRBJ1-4; d_gene: .; abundance: .; v_gene: TRBV2; CDR3nt: TGTGCCAGCAGTGATTCTAGGGGAGGTGAAAAACTGTTTTTT; CDR3aa: CASSDSRGGEKLFF
j_gene: TRBJ2-3; d_gene: TRBD2; abundance: .; v_gene: TRBV19; CDR3nt: TGTGCCAGTAGTACCGGACTAGCGGGAGATACGCAGTATTTT; CDR3aa: CASSTGLAGDTQYF
j_gene: TRBJ2-7; d_gene: .; abundance: .; v_gene: TRBV11-2; CDR3nt: TGTGCCAGCAGCGGTATAGCGGTTGGGAACGAGCAGTACTTC; CDR3aa: CASSGIAVGNEQYF
j_gene: TRBJ2-7; d_gene: TRBD1; abundance: once; v_gene: TRBV7-3; CDR3nt: TGTGCCAGCAGCTCTACAGGGGGCTACGAGCAGTACTTC; CDR3aa: CASSSTGGYEQYF
j_gene: TRBJ2-7; d_gene: TRBD2; abundance: .; v_gene: TRBV5-4; CDR3nt: TGTGCCAGCAGCTCCTCGGGAGGGGGGCAAAGGTACGAGCAGTACTTC; CDR3aa: CASSSSGGGQRYEQYF
j_gene: TRBJ2-7; d_gene: .; abundance: .; v_gene: TRBV4-3; CDR3nt: TGCGCCAGCAGCCAAGACCTTGGACTAACCGCCTGGAACGAGCAGTACTTC; CDR3aa: CASSQDLGLTAWNEQYF
j_gene: TRBJ1-1; d_gene: TRBD1; abundance: .; v_gene: TRBV6-5; CDR3nt: TGTGCCAGCAGTTACCAGCCGGGACAGGTTAACACTGAAGCTTTCTTT; CDR3aa: CASSYQPGQVNTEAFF
j_gene: TRBJ2-1; d_gene: TRBD2; abundance: few; v_gene: TRBV10-2; CDR3nt: TGCGCCAGCAGTGAGTCGGGGACTAGCTCCTACAATGAGCAGTTCTTC; CDR3aa: CASSESGTSSYNEQFF
j_gene: TRBJ1-1; d_gene: TRBD1; abundance: few; v_gene: TRBV14; CDR3nt: TGTGCCAGCAGCCGCCGACAGGGGCTAAACACTGAAGCTTTCTTT; CDR3aa: CASSRRQGLNTEAFF
j_gene: TRBJ2-3; d_gene: .; abundance: .; v_gene: TRBV6-5; CDR3nt: TGTGCCAGCAGTGGACAGAACACAGATACGCAGTATTTT; CDR3aa: CASSGQNTDTQYF
j_gene: TRBJ2-7; d_gene: .; abundance: .; v_gene: TRBV28; CDR3nt: TGTGCCAGCAGTGTCGGTACCCCCGGGTACGAGCAGTACTTC; CDR3aa: CASSVGTPGYEQYF
j_gene: TRBJ1-1; d_gene: TRBD1; abundance: .; v_gene: TRBV2; CDR3nt: TGTGCCAGCAGTGGGACAGGGGAAATTGAAGCTTTCTTT; CDR3aa: CASSGTGEIEAFF
j_gene: TRBJ2-1; d_gene: .; abundance: .; v_gene: TRBV7-3; CDR3nt: TGTGCCAGCAGCTTAGAACCTAGCTGGAGTGCTAATGAGCAGTTCTTC; CDR3aa: CASSLEPSWSANEQFF
j_gene: TRBJ1-1; d_gene: .; abundance: .; v_gene: TRBV7-6; CDR3nt: TGTGCCAGCAGCTTAGGGTCGTTGGGGGCGGTCACTGAAGCTTTCTTT; CDR3aa: CASSLGSLGAVTEAFF
j_gene: TRBJ2-7; d_gene: .; abundance: .; v_gene: TRBV19; CDR3nt: TGTGCCAGTAGTATATCAGGGTCGGACGAGCAGTACTTC; CDR3aa: CASSISGSDEQYF
j_gene: TRBJ2-1; d_gene: .; abundance: .; v_gene: TRBV2; CDR3nt: TGTGCCAGCAGTGAAAGACTAGTCAATGAGCAGTTCTTC; CDR3aa: CASSERLVNEQFF
j_gene: TRBJ2-1; d_gene: TRBD1; abundance: .; v_gene: TRBV6-5; CDR3nt: TGTGCCAGCAGTTACAGGGGGCAGGGGGCCTACAATGAGCAGTTCTTC; CDR3aa: CASSYRGQGAYNEQFF
j_gene: TRBJ2-6; d_gene: .; abundance: .; v_gene: TRBV4-2; CDR3nt: TGTGCCAGCAGCCAAGGCCAGGGGGGGGCCAACGTCCTGACTTTC; CDR3aa: CASSQGQGGANVLTF